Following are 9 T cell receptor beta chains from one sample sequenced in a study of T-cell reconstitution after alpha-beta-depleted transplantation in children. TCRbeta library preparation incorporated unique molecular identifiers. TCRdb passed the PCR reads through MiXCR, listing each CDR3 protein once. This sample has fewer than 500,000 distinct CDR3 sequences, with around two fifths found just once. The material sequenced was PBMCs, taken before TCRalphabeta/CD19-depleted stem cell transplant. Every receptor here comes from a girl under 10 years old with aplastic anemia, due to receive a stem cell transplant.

CDR3: CASSLPGSGGSDTQYF. For the CDR3, the DNA is TGTGCCAGCAGCCTCCCGGGGAGCGGGGGGTCAGATACGCAGTATTTT. This chain links TRBV7-6 with TRBJ2-3; TRBD2 matches at 9 bases. The junction had 10 bases not matched to a gene; V was cut back by 5 bases and J by 4 bases. Germline V gene lookup returns CDR1 SGHVS and CDR2 FNYEAQ. The CDR3 runs 16 residues.

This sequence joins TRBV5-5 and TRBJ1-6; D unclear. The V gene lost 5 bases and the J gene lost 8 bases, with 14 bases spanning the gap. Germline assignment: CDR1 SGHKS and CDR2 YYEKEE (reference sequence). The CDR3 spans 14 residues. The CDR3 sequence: CASSTRGGDSPLHF. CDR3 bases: TGTGCCAGCAGTACCCGAGGCGGTGATTCACCCCTCCACTTT.

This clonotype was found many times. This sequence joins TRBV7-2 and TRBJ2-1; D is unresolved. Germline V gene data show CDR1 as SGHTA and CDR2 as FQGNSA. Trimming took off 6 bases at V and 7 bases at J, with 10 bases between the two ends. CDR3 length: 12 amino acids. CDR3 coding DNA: TGTGCCAGCAGTTACGTACGGAATGAGCAGTTCTTC. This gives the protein CASSYVRNEQFF.

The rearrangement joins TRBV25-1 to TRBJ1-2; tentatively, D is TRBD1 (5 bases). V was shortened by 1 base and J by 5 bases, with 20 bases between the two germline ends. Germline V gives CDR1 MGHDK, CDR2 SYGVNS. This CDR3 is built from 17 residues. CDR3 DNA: TGTGCCAGCAGTGAATCGACAGCACCCCTTCGTGAATATGGCTACACCTTC. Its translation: CASSESTAPLREYGYTF.

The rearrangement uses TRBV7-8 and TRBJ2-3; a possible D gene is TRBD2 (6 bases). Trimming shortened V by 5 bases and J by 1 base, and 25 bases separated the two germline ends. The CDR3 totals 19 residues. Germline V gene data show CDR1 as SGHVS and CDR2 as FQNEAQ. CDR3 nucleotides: TGTGCCAGCAGCCCAGGGTGGCGGGACTCCCCCCTGGGCACAGATACGCAGTATTTT. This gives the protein CASSPGWRDSPLGTDTQYF.

CDR3 residues: CSVRLGGGQYF. DNA for the CDR3: TGCAGCGTCCGACTTGGAGGGGGGCAGTATTTT. The J gene is TRBJ2-3, the V gene TRBV29-1; perhaps D is TRBD1 or TRBD2 (6 bases each). V was shortened by 6 bases and J by 11 bases, with 15 bases between the two germline ends. Germline CDR1 is SQVTM and CDR2 is ANQGSEA. The CDR3 is made up of 11 amino acids.

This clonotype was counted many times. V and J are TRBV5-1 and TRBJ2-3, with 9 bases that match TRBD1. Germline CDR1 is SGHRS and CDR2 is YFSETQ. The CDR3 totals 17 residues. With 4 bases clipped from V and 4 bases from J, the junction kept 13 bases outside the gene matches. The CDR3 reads CASSPGTGNPQADTQYF. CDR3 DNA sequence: TGCGCCAGCAGCCCCGGGACAGGGAACCCCCAGGCAGATACGCAGTATTTT.

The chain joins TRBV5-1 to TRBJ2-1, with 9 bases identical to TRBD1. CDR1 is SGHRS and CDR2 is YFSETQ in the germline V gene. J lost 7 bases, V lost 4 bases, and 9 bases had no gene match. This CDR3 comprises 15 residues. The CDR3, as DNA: TGCGCCAGCAGCCCGTCCGGGACAGGGTATAATGAGCAGTTCTTC. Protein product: CASSPSGTGYNEQFF.

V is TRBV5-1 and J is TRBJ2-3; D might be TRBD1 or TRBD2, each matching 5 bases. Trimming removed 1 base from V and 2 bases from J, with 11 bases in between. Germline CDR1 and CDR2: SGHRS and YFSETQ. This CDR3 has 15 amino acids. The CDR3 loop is CASSLRGGPTDTQYF. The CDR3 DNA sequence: TGCGCCAGCAGCTTGAGGGGCGGGCCCACAGATACGCAGTATTTT.